The TCR beta chain described here comes from a study of CD8 T cells in Susac syndrome. RNA was extracted with the RNeasy kit, and a quantity of roughly 0.45 to 1 ug was reverse transcribed using random hexamers. Coverage of TCR beta CDR3 amplification by immunoSEQ multiplex PCR extended to 54 Vbeta and 13 Jbeta. TCRdb recomputed calls from the immunoSEQ multiplex PCR reads with MiXCR, one row per CDR3 protein. The sample has tens of thousands of distinct CDR3 sequences; 85% to 95% are singletons. Sequencing of TCR beta was carried out in blood CD8+ and CD4+ T cells. Included as multiple sclerosis controls were treatment-naive patients who had stable or active relapsing-remitting disease. The CDR3 runs 12 residues. Germline V lookup: CDR1 LNHDA, CDR2 SQIVND (reference sequence). With 7 bases removed from V and 10 bases from J, the gap between germline ends came to 15 bases.

Input material: CD8+ T cells from PBMCs. The sequence was collected from a human donor with multiple sclerosis. The chain joins TRBV19 to TRBJ2-3, with D possibly matching TRBD1 (6 bases). The CDR3 DNA sequence: TGTGCCAGTACCGAACAGGGTAATGCGCAGTATTTT. Translating gives CASTEQGNAQYF.